This T cell receptor (beta chain) appears in the sequencing data of a study of cytotoxic CD8 clonotypes in ibrutinib-treated CLL. Study context: Responses: roughly 25 partial, 2 complete; after median around 70 months, around 14 stayed remitted, approximately twelve progressed. After a median roughly a year on treatment (6 to 36), response samples were drawn. Study-wide findings and caveats: The clonality went up when patients responded to ibrutinib and dropped back toward baseline at progression. The study sampled sustained-remission and progressing patients at different times.

This clone was detected only once. Antigen: not known. TCRdb's copy holds only in-frame clones and misses some; the assay was immunoSEQ multiplex PCR. The table lists approximately 190,000 clones, 75% to 85% of them singletons. This CDR3 spans 13 amino acids. CDR1 is SEHNR and CDR2 is FQNEAQ in the germline V gene (reference sequence). V gave up 1 base and J gave up 6 bases, with 9 bases separating them. This chain connects TRBV7-9 to TRBJ2-5; no clear D. This specimen was PBMCs, taken after 12 months of ibrutinib treatment. The sequence came from a human donor with chronic lymphocytic leukemia. CDR3 region: CASSLDQVQTQYF. In DNA, the CDR3 is TGTGCCAGCAGCTTAGATCAGGTGCAGACCCAGTACTTC.